The T cell receptor beta chain under discussion was sequenced for a study of T cell responses to AZD1222 COVID-19 vaccine. Generated by immunoSEQ multiplex PCR, the TCRdb table keeps only in-frame clones and is missing some. The repertoire has about 130,000 clones, approximately 90% of them found once; the top ten carry around 0.98%. A note on this clone: Its antigen is unknown.

General observations from the study: Repertoire samples came only from after the peak T cell response.

Per the germline V gene, CDR1 is MNHEY and CDR2 is SVGAGI. Trimming stripped 6 bases from V and 3 bases from J, with 16 bases between. This CDR3 spans 15 amino acids. The sample here was peripheral blood, taken 28 days after the second AZD1222 dose. J is TRBJ2-3 and V is TRBV6-5; a possible D gene is TRBD1 (5 bases). This TCR was sampled from an adult who received the AZD1222 COVID-19 vaccine. The CDR3 region has the DNA TGTGCCAGCAGCCCCAGGGTCTTACAAACAGATACGCAGTATTTT. Encoded protein: CASSPRVLQTDTQYF.